This TCR beta chain was identified in a study of cytomegalovirus exposure and HLA in healthy donors. Regarding this clone: What it binds is not known.

CDR1 and CDR2 (germline): SGHKS, YYEKEE (reference sequence). V dropped 4 bases and J dropped 4; count of bases not matched to a gene: 7. The CDR3 sequence is 14 residues long. Researchers ran the PCR with 60 Vbeta and 13 Jbeta primers. Clones were sequenced by immunoSEQ multiplex PCR, and TCRdb holds only the in-frame ones, with some missing. The sample contains tens of thousands of clones, roughly four fifths of which appear only once. Points from the study as a whole: Excluded were some V segments that proved indistinguishable, including TRBV6-2 and TRBV6-3.

Input material: PBMCs. This TCR was recovered from a woman in her 30s in good health and CMV-seronegative. This chain connects TRBV5-5 to TRBJ2-7; 8 nucleotides agree with TRBD1. CDR3 nucleotides: TGTGCCAGCAGCCTAAGCGGACAGGGTTACGAGCAGTACTTC. Translating gives CASSLSGQGYEQYF. Full variable domain (missing parts from reference TRBV5-5 and TRBJ2-7): DAGVTQSPTHLIKTRGQQVTLRCSPISGHKSVSWYQQVLGQGPQFIFQYYEKEERGRGNFPDRFSARQFPNYSSELNVNALLLGDSALYLCASSLSGQGYEQYFGPGTRLTVT.